A selection of T cell receptor beta chains follows, all from one sample in a study of T cell clones after liver transplantation. Sequenced by immunoSEQ multiplex PCR; TCRdb stores in-frame clones only, minus some. The sample has 9,800 or so clones, over 60% seen once. The sequenced sample was CD8+ T cells from blood, obtained at the approximately 15-month timepoint. Every receptor here comes from a human patient who received a liver transplant. Some T cells may be the graft donor's. The CDR3 runs from the conserved cysteine through the conserved F or W.

cdr3_aa v_call cdr3_length j_call
CASAETVNYGYTF TRBV27 13 TRBJ1-2
CSAGEGGPDTQYF TRBV29-1 13 TRBJ2-3
CASSSPGTGLREQYF TRBV28 15 TRBJ2-7
CATSVSWRGTELDGYTF TRBV15 17 TRBJ1-2
CSARINVEAFF TRBV20-1 11 TRBJ1-1
CASSIGQGVGTEAFF TRBV19 15 TRBJ1-1
CATSERTGTEQYF TRBV15 13 TRBJ2-7
CASQGASYGYTF TRBV5-8 12 TRBJ1-2
CASMTSGDITETQYF TRBV2 15 TRBJ2-5
CASSLGNVGLKDEQYF TRBV5-1 16 TRBJ2-7
CASSLTPGGVQETQYF TRBV5-5 16 TRBJ2-5
CAWTEVSYNEQFF TRBV30 13 TRBJ2-1
CASSYSTGTAAGYTF TRBV6-4 15 TRBJ1-2
CATNGRIQETQYF TRBV19 13 TRBJ2-5
CASSRRILDEQFF TRBV7-9 13 TRBJ2-1
CASSSYNEKLFF TRBV6-5 12 TRBJ1-4
CASSLAPGDIQYF TRBV7-9 13 TRBJ2-4
CASSESQGLTTLYGYTF TRBV6-1 17 TRBJ1-2
CASSIGPMNEQFF TRBV5-6 13 TRBJ2-1
CASSTHTGNTIYF TRBV19 13 TRBJ1-3
CASSSHRAVNTEAFF TRBV5-4 15 TRBJ1-1
CASSLSSGSTEAFF TRBV28 14 TRBJ1-1
CASSMTGNYGYTF TRBV19 13 TRBJ1-2
CASRLLTAADSNQPQHF TRBV28 17 TRBJ1-5
CASSIGLPALYYEQYF TRBV19 16 TRBJ2-7
CASSLWRELYNEQFF TRBV28 15 TRBJ2-1
CASSLNRDTQYF TRBV7-6 12 TRBJ2-3
CASSGQGYNEQFF TRBV5-6 13 TRBJ2-1
CASSDTGTGVQPQHF TRBV28 15 TRBJ1-5
CASSQERGGQETQYF TRBV4-2 15 TRBJ2-5
CASSASGGVGDTQYF TRBV7-2 15 TRBJ2-3
CASSLSPSSEAFF TRBV7-7 13 TRBJ1-1
CASSWGTETNYGYTF TRBV28 15 TRBJ1-2
CASGTSVLGTNHTRASYEQYF TRBV28 21 TRBJ2-7
CASSETGDSGNTIYF TRBV6-1 15 TRBJ1-3
CASSSFNAGSADEQFF TRBV6-6 16 TRBJ2-1
CASSIVTGLTTYNEQFF TRBV19 17 TRBJ2-1
CASSASGGAHEQFF TRBV7-9 14 TRBJ2-1
CASSQRFKFVDTNHNEQFF TRBV4-3 19 TRBJ2-1
CASSLSGIGELFF TRBV27 13 TRBJ2-2
CASSPRGHRTGGTGELFF TRBV11-3 18 TRBJ2-2
CARSLVTSPGANVLTF TRBV5-3 16 TRBJ2-6
CASSPPRDRGDYGYTF TRBV7-9 16 TRBJ1-2
CASSPHRDNEKLFF TRBV28 14 TRBJ1-4
CASSLAHGIGNQPQHF TRBV7-8 16 TRBJ1-5
CSVELGQVGFAQYF TRBV29-1 14 TRBJ2-3
CASSSTDTFANTIYF TRBV7-9 15 TRBJ1-3
CASTRRGGQVAGYTF TRBV7-9 15 TRBJ1-2
CASSQALSGADTGELFF TRBV4-2 17 TRBJ2-2
CASNEGLDETQYF TRBV19 13 TRBJ2-5
CASSEPGDSNQPQHF TRBV6-1 15 TRBJ1-5
CASSFVGTGLYNEQFF TRBV5-1 16 TRBJ2-1
CASSTGLAGGRQEQFF TRBV5-1 16 TRBJ2-1
CASSLVAQGKEAFF TRBV5-1 14 TRBJ1-1
CASSRGLAGVYNEQFF TRBV7-6 16 TRBJ2-1
CASSVSSGQHTEAFF TRBV13 15 TRBJ1-1
CASRFGTGEAYEQYF TRBV7-8 15 TRBJ2-7
CSAGSADTQYF TRBV20-1 11 TRBJ2-3
CASSEVAVTGELFF TRBV2 14 TRBJ2-2